One sample yielded the 18 T cell receptor beta chains listed below, sequenced in a study of cytomegalovirus exposure and HLA in healthy donors. Both 60 Vbeta primers and 13 Jbeta primers went into the PCR. Repertoires were generated with immunoSEQ multiplex PCR, while TCRdb's copy carries only in-frame clones and drops some. The sample lists 140,000 to 150,000 clones; roughly 75% were seen once. Sequencing used PBMCs. These receptors came from a female donor in good health and CMV-seronegative.

This chain connects TRBV5-1 to TRBJ1-2; D not resolved. V was shortened by 4 bases and J by 4 bases, with 17 bases between the two germline ends. Germline-derived CDR1 and CDR2 are SGHRS and YFSETQ. The CDR3 totals 15 residues. CDR3: CASSPGIERLYGYTF. The CDR3 DNA follows: TGCGCCAGCAGCCCGGGGATAGAAAGACTCTATGGCTACACCTTC.

Ten or more counts support this clone. The V gene is TRBV5-6, the J gene TRBJ1-2; 7 positions agree with TRBD1. The CDR3 totals 15 residues. Losses at the gene ends were 3 bases for V and 4 bases for J; bases not matched to a gene: 9. The germline V gene has CDR1 SGHDT and CDR2 YYEEEE. DNA of the CDR3: TGTGCCAGCAGCTATGTAGGGGGCGCTTCCTATGGCTACACCTTC. This gives the protein CASSYVGGASYGYTF.

This clone has a single count. The CDR3 DNA reads as TGTGCCAGCAGCCTCATCTCGGATCAGCCCCAGCATTTT. Encoded protein: CASSLISDQPQHF. J is TRBJ1-5 and V is TRBV7-2; D ambiguous. The CDR3 consists of 13 residues. Germline V gene data show CDR1 as SGHTA and CDR2 as FQGNSA. Trimming pared 5 bases from V and 5 bases from J, leaving 10 bases between.

CDR3: CASSRDRGVANYGYTF. The DNA of the CDR3 is TGTGCCAGTAGTAGGGACAGGGGGGTAGCTAACTATGGCTACACCTTC. The chain combines TRBV19 with TRBJ1-2; 11 bases fit TRBD1. This CDR3 has 16 residues. The V gene end was trimmed by 4 bases and the J gene end by 0 bases; junction bases not matched to a gene: 4. Germline V lookup: CDR1 LNHDA, CDR2 SQIVND (reference sequence).

This chain links TRBV5-4 with TRBJ2-1, with TRBD1 identical over 9 bases. This CDR3 contains 16 residues. After removal of 4 bases from V and 5 bases from J, the junction contained 10 bases not matched to a gene. Germline V CDR1 and CDR2: SGHNT, YYREEE (reference sequence). The CDR3 DNA is TGTGCCAGCAGCAGGGAAATCGGACAGGGGAACAATGAGCAGTTCTTC. Protein: CASSREIGQGNNEQFF. The variable domain in full, with the rest retrieved from reference TRBV5-4 and TRBJ2-1, is ETGVTQSPTHLIKTRGQQVTLRCSSQSGHNTVSWYQQALGQGPQFIFQYYREEENGRGNFPPRFSGLQFPNYSSELNVNALELDDSALYLCASSREIGQGNNEQFFGPGTRLTVL.

V usage is TRBV11-2 and J usage is TRBJ2-3; D not certain. V was pared by 0 bases and J by 6 bases, with 7 bases between. The CDR3 runs to 13 residues. Per the germline V gene, CDR1 is SGHAT and CDR2 is FQNNGV. CDR3 amino acids: CASSLDRSDTQYF. CDR3 coding DNA: TGTGCCAGCAGCTTAGACCGTTCCGATACGCAGTATTTT.

The CDR3 DNA follows: TGTGCCAGCAGTCCCCTAGCGGGGGGGCGCCAGTTCTTC. Protein product: CASSPLAGGRQFF. The V gene is TRBV28, the J gene TRBJ2-1, with 12 bases matching TRBD2. Germline V gives CDR1 MDHEN, CDR2 SYDVKM. The CDR3 length is 13 residues. V lost 5 bases and J lost 13; bases outside the gene matches: 6.

In this sample, this clone turned up a few times. The genes are TRBV4-3 and TRBJ2-7; 9 nucleotides match TRBD2. CDR3 length: 16 residues. The V gene end was trimmed by 0 bases and the J gene end by 1 base; junction bases not matched to a gene: 4. CDR1 is LGHNA, CDR2 YSLEER, per germline. In DNA form, the CDR3 reads TGCGCCAGCAGCCAAGATTTTAGCGGGGGTTCCTACGAGCAGTACTTC. Encoded protein: CASSQDFSGGSYEQYF.

The chain recombines TRBV29-1 with TRBJ2-3, with D possibly being TRBD1 (6 bases). The CDR3 has 15 residues. CDR1 SQVTM and CDR2 ANQGSEA come from the germline V gene. Trimming left V 4 bases short and J 8 bases short, with 22 bases between. The CDR3 loop is CSVVTGLLDQGTQYF. In DNA form, the CDR3 reads TGCAGCGTTGTCACAGGGCTGCTGGATCAAGGTACGCAGTATTTT.

The rearrangement uses TRBV28 and TRBJ1-2; 7 positions match TRBD1. The J segment lost 5 bases and the V segment lost 6 bases, leaving 15 bases of the junction unmatched. CDR1 is MDHEN and CDR2 is SYDVKM in the germline V gene. This CDR3 region has 16 residues. The CDR3 sequence is CASSIEEGGVGYGYTF. In DNA form, the CDR3 reads TGTGCCAGCAGCATCGAGGAAGGGGGCGTAGGGTATGGCTACACCTTC.

This chain uses TRBV5-6 with TRBJ2-5, with 7 bases identical to TRBD1. TRBJ2-7 explains the end of the DNA better; the J call may be wrong. The germline gives CDR1 SGHDT, CDR2 YYEEEE. The CDR3 contains 13 residues. CDR3 bases: TGTGCCAGCAGCCCCTGGACAGGCTACGAGCAGTACTTC. Its translation: CASSPWTGYEQYF.

The rearrangement uses TRBV10-3 and TRBJ2-3; 7 nucleotides agree with TRBD2. J lost 0 bases, V lost 4 bases, and 7 bases had no gene match. CDR1 is ENHRY and CDR2 is SYGVKD in the germline V gene. The CDR3 is 16 amino acids. The CDR3 region is CAISGGTTPSTDTQYF. CDR3 bases: TGTGCCATCAGTGGGGGGACTACGCCTAGCACAGATACGCAGTATTTT.

The chain has TRBV4-1 and TRBJ1-2; 8 bases agree with TRBD1. From germline, CDR1 is MGHRA and CDR2 YSYEKL. This CDR3 is built from 16 residues. The trim removed 0 bases at V and 2 bases at J, leaving 5 bases unmatched. CDR3 in DNA: TGCGCCAGCAGCCAAGATATAGACAGGGGAAACTATGGCTACACCTTC. It yields the protein CASSQDIDRGNYGYTF.

The chain joins TRBV7-6 to TRBJ2-3; D remains ambiguous. There are 15 residues in the CDR3. Trimming removed 1 base at V and 2 bases at J, with 10 bases between. Germline V gene lookup returns CDR1 SGHVS and CDR2 FNYEAQ. The chain's CDR3 is CASSLGQDPTDTQYF. The CDR3 DNA reads as TGTGCCAGCAGCTTAGGACAAGATCCCACAGATACGCAGTATTTT. The full variable domain, with the rest looked up from reference TRBV7-6 and TRBJ2-3, is GAGVSQSPRYKVTKRGQDVALRCDPISGHVSLYWYRQALGQGPEFLTYFNYEAQQDKSGLPNDRFSAERPEGSISTLTIQRTEQRDSAMYRCASSLGQDPTDTQYFGPGTRLTVL.

The gene calls are TRBV28 and TRBJ1-6; 10 bases agree with TRBD1. V dropped 8 bases and J dropped 6; count of bases not matched to a gene: 10. The germline V gene encodes CDR1 MDHEN and CDR2 SYDVKM. The CDR3 extends over 16 amino acids. The CDR3 sequence: CASYSRTGGRNSPLHF. The CDR3 nucleotides read TGTGCCAGCTACTCCAGGACAGGGGGACGTAATTCACCCCTCCACTTT. Full variable domain (missing parts from reference TRBV28 and TRBJ1-6): DVKVTQSSRYLVKRTGEKVFLECVQDMDHENMFWYRQDPGLGLRLIYFSYDVKMKEKGDIPEGYSVSREKKERFSLILESASTNQTSMYLCASYSRTGGRNSPLHFGNGTRLTVT.

The chain couples TRBV5-5 to TRBJ2-2, with 9 bases matching TRBD2. V shed 5 bases, J shed 3 bases, and the junction held 14 bases outside the gene matches. Germline-derived CDR1 and CDR2 are SGHKS and YYEKEE (reference sequence). The CDR3 length is 18 residues. The CDR3 loop reads CASSLWLAGPADTGELFF. The CDR3, as DNA: TGTGCCAGCAGTCTCTGGCTAGCGGGGCCCGCTGACACCGGGGAGCTGTTTTTT.

This chain joins TRBV4-2 and TRBJ1-6; D is perhaps TRBD1 (6 bases). CDR3 length equals 19 residues. V dropped 4 bases and J dropped 0 bases, with 19 bases sitting between them. The germline CDR1 and CDR2 sequences are LGHNA and YNFKEQ. CDR3 nucleotides: TGTGCCAGCAGCCTAAGACAGGACCCCCTTAGCTCCTATAATTCACCCCTCCACTTT. This translates into CASSLRQDPLSSYNSPLHF.

The V call is TRBV28, the J call TRBJ1-5; 7 nucleotides match TRBD1. V lost 3 bases and J lost 4; bases outside the gene matches: 6. Per the germline V gene, CDR1 is MDHEN and CDR2 is SYDVKM. The CDR3 is 15 amino acids. CDR3 residues: CASSFIDRANQPQHF. CDR3 DNA: TGTGCCAGCAGTTTTATCGACAGGGCAAATCAGCCCCAGCATTTT.